This TCR beta chain was captured by sequencing in a study of control samples from healthy donors and cancer patients. Losses at the gene ends were 3 bases for V and 9 bases for J; bases not matched to a gene: 9. Germline CDR1 and CDR2: SGDLS and YYNGEE. This CDR3 spans 15 amino acids. Sequencing used immunoSEQ multiplex PCR; TCRdb keeps in-frame clones, though not all of them. Of tens of thousands of clones listed, about 88% were seen once; the top ten hold roughly 14%. The rearrangement links TRBV9 to TRBJ1-6, with 7 bases aligning to TRBD1. This clonotype was sampled from a woman aged 70-85 years in good health. The specimen was blood. The CDR3 DNA sequence: TGTGCCAGCAGCGCCAGACAGGGCAGTGGTTCACCCCTCCACTTT. Protein: CASSARQGSGSPLHF. Full variable domain (missing parts from reference TRBV9 and TRBJ1-6): DSGVTQTPKHLITATGQRVTLRCSPRSGDLSVYWYQQSLDQGLQFLIQYYNGEERAKGNILERFSAQQFPDLHSELNLSSLELGDSALYFCASSARQGSGSPLHFGNGTRLTVT.